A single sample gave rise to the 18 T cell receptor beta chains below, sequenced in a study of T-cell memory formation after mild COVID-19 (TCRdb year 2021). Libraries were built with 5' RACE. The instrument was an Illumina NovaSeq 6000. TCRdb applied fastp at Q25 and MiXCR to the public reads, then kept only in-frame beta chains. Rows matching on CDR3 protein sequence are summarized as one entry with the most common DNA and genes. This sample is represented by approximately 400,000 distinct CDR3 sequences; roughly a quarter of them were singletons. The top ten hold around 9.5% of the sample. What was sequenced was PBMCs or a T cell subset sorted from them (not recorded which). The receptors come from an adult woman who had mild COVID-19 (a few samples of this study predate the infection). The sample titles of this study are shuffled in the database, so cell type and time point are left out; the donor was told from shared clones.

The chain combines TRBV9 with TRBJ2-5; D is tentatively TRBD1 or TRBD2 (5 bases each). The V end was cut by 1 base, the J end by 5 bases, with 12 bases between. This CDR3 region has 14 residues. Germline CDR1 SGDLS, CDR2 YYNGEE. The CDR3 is CASSVSQGGETQYF. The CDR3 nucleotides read TGTGCCAGCAGCGTAAGCCAGGGCGGGGAGACCCAGTACTTC.

CDR3 in amino acids: CASSLEPTNTEAFF. CDR3 DNA: TGTGCCAGCAGCTTAGAACCGACGAACACTGAAGCTTTCTTT. This rearrangement joins TRBV7-9 to TRBJ1-1; D unresolved. V was cut by 1 base and J by 1 base, with 7 bases left in between. Germline CDR1 is SEHNR and CDR2 is FQNEAQ (reference sequence). CDR3 size: 14 residues.

The chain's CDR3 is CASSVEGEGEQYF. In DNA, the CDR3 is TGTGCCAGCAGCGTTGAGGGAGAGGGGGAGCAGTACTTC. The genes are TRBV9 and TRBJ2-7, with D perhaps being TRBD1 or TRBD2 (5 bases each). V lost 2 bases and J lost 7, with 13 bases in between. Looked up from germline, CDR1 is SGDLS and CDR2 is YYNGEE. CDR3 size: 13 residues.

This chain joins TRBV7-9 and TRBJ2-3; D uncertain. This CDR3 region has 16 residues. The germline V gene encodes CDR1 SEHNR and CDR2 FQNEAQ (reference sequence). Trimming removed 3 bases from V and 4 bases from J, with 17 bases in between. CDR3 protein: CASSLRTASLADTQYF. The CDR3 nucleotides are TGTGCCAGCAGCTTGCGAACAGCATCACTCGCAGATACGCAGTATTTT.

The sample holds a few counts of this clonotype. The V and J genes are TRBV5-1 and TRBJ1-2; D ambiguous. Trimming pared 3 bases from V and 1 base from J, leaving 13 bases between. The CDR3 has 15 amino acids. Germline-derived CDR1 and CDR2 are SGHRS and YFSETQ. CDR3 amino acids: CASSSRSIINYGYTF. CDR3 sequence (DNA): TGCGCCAGCAGCTCCCGTTCTATCATTAACTATGGCTACACCTTC.

The CDR3 is CASSKAIAGGYNEQFF. For the CDR3, the DNA is TGTGCCAGTAGTAAAGCAATAGCGGGGGGGTACAATGAGCAGTTCTTC. J is TRBJ2-1 and V is TRBV19, with 11 bases fitting TRBD2. J was trimmed by 4 bases and V by 4 bases; bases with no gene match: 6. The CDR3 runs 16 residues. In germline, CDR1 is LNHDA, CDR2 SQIVND (reference sequence).

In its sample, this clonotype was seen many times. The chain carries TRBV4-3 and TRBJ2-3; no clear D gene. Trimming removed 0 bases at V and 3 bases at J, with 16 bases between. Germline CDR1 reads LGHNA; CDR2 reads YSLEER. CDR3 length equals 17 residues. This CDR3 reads CASSQEGDFGRTDTQYF. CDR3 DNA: TGCGCCAGCAGCCAAGAAGGAGACTTTGGCAGAACAGATACGCAGTATTTT.

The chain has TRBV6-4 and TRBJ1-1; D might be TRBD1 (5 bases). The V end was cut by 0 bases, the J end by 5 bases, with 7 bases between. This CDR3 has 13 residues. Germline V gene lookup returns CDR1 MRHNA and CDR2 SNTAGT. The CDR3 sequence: CASSDSGGTEAFF. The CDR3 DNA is TGTGCCAGCAGTGACTCCGGGGGAACTGAAGCTTTCTTT.

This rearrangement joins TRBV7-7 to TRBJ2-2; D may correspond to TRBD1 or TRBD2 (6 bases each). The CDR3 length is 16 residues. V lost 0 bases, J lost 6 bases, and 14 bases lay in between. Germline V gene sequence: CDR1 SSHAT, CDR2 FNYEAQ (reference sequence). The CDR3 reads CASSLALGGFPGELFF. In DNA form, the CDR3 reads TGTGCCAGCAGCTTAGCGCTCGGGGGCTTCCCCGGGGAGCTGTTTTTT.

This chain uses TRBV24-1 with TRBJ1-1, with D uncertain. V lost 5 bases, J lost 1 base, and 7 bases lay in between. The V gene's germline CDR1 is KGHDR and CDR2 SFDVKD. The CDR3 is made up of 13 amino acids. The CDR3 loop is CATSAAGNTEAFF. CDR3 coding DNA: TGTGCCACCAGTGCAGCGGGGAACACTGAAGCTTTCTTT.

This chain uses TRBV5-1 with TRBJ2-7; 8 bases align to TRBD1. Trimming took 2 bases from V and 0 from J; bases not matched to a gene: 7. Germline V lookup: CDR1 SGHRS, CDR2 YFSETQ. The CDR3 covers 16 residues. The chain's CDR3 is CASSFTRTGPSYEQYF. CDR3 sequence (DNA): TGCGCCAGCAGCTTCACGAGGACAGGGCCCTCCTACGAGCAGTACTTC.

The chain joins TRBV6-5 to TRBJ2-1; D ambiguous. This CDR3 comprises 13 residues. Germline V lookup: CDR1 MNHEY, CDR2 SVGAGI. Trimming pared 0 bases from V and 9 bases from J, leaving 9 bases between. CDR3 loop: CASSYSPNSEQFF. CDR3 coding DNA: TGTGCCAGCAGTTACTCTCCTAACAGTGAGCAGTTCTTC.

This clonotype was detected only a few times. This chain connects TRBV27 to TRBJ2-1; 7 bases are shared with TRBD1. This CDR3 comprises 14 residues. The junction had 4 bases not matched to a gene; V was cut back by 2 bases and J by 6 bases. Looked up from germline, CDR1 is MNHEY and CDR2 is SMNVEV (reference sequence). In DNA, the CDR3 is TGTGCCAGCAGTTTACCGGGGACAGCCAATGAGCAGTTCTTC. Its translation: CASSLPGTANEQFF.

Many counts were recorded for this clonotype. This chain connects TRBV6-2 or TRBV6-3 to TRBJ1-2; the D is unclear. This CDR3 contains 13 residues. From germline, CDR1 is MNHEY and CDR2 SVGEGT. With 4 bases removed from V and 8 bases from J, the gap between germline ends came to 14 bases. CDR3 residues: CASSSARFLGYTF. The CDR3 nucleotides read TGTGCCAGCAGTTCGGCTCGATTCCTAGGCTACACCTTC.

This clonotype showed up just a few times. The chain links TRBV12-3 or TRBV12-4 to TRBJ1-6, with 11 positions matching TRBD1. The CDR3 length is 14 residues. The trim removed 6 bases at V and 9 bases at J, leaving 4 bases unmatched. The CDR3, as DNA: TGTGCCAGCAGACAAGGGACAGGGGGTTCACCCCTCCACTTT. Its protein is CASRQGTGGSPLHF.

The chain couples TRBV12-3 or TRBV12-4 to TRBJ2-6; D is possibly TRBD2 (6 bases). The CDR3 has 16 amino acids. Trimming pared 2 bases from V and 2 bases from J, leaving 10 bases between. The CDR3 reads CASSLRWGAGANVLTF. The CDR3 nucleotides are TGTGCCAGCAGTTTACGTTGGGGGGCTGGGGCCAACGTCCTGACTTTC.

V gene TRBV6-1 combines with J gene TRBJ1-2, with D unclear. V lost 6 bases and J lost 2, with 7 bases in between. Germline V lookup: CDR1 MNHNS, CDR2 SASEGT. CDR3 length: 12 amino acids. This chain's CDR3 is CASRPRNYGYTF. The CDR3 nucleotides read TGTGCCAGCAGACCGCGGAACTATGGCTACACCTTC.

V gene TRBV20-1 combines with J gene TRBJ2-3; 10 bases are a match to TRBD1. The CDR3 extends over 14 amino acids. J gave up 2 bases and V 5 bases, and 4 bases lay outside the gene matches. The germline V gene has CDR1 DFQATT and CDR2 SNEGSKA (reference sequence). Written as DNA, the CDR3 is TGCAGTGCTGCCGGGACAGGGGTCACAGATACGCAGTATTTT. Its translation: CSAAGTGVTDTQYF.